The clone carrying this T cell receptor beta chain was found many times. Its specificity is unknown. The sample is drawn from a study of shared clonotypes between healthy human individuals. Whole-study context: Aged 18 to 49, the donors were two women and a few men.

The study, taken as a whole, reports: The rarefaction results pointed to incomplete sorted-subset sequencing despite large depth. Clonotype sharing among the donors was expected to vary with sequencing depth.

Data came from immunoSEQ multiplex PCR; TCRdb stores just in-frame clones and leaves some out. This table has about 960,000 clones, 76% appearing once. The CDR3 runs to 15 residues. Germline loops: CDR1 MNHEY, CDR2 SMNVEV (reference sequence). After removal of 2 bases from V and 6 bases from J, the junction contained 5 bases not matched to a gene. V is TRBV27 and J is TRBJ2-3; 10 bases match TRBD1. The receptor comes from a young man in good health. Specimen: memory CD4+ T cells sorted from blood. This sample's subset: CD45RA-negative fraction. Written as DNA, the CDR3 is TGTGCCAGCAGTTTAGGACAGGGGGTTCGGGATACGCAGTATTTT. Translation: CASSLGQGVRDTQYF.